The clone carrying this T cell receptor (beta chain) was counted only a few times. Antigen unknown. The data stem from a study of persistence of HIV-infected CD4 T cells. Study findings and constraints: Proviral oligoclonality tracked with TCR oligoclonality within the same sorted cells.

Lysates of CMV-infected fibroblasts at around 10 ug/mL stimulated these cells. Sorting of responding CD4+ T cells relied on upregulated CD40 ligand together with CD69. The immunoSEQ assay was version 4, run in survey mode. Profiled with immunoSEQ multiplex PCR; TCRdb holds only in-frame clones, not every one. The table has some 20,000 clones, roughly 61% seen once; the top ten hold 6.5% to 8.5%. Trimming cost V 2 bases and J 8 bases; bases outside gene matches: 7. The CDR3 totals 15 residues. Germline V gene sequence: CDR1 KGHSH, CDR2 LQKENI. The chain is built from TRBV18 and TRBJ1-4; TRBD1 agrees at 8 bases. The sequencing here drew on CD4+ T cells sorted from PBMCs after roughly 20-hour stimulation, taken from a patient who received antiretroviral therapy. This TCR derives from an adult woman with HIV who was CMV-seropositive. The DNA of the CDR3 is TGTGCCAGCTCACCAGGACAGGGCGATGGCGAAAAACTGTTTTTT. It translates to CASSPGQGDGEKLFF.